The entry below gives a single T cell receptor (beta chain) sequence along with its context. Its specificity is unknown. The sample belongs to a study of shared clonotypes between healthy human individuals. Notes on the study in general: Expectations were that clonotype sharing among donors would be affected by sequencing depth. Shared clonotypes across all four donors exceeded non-shared ones in generation probability.

This table comes from immunoSEQ multiplex PCR, and its TCRdb copy is limited to in-frame clones, with some not included. In the table there are about 2,500,000 clones, 90% to 95% of which are singletons. Sequences were obtained from naive CD4+ T cells sorted from blood. Subset indicated: CD45RA+ positively selected. This sequence was found in a man between 18 and 35 years old in good health.

CDR3 sequence: CAWSYAANTEAFF. CDR3 coding DNA: TGTGCCTGGAGTTACGCGGCTAACACTGAAGCTTTCTTT. This rearrangement joins TRBV30 to TRBJ1-1, with D unclear. The ends were cut back, 2 bases at V and 2 bases at J, with 9 bases in the middle. This CDR3 spans 13 amino acids. Germline CDR1 is GTSNPN and CDR2 is SVGIG (reference sequence).